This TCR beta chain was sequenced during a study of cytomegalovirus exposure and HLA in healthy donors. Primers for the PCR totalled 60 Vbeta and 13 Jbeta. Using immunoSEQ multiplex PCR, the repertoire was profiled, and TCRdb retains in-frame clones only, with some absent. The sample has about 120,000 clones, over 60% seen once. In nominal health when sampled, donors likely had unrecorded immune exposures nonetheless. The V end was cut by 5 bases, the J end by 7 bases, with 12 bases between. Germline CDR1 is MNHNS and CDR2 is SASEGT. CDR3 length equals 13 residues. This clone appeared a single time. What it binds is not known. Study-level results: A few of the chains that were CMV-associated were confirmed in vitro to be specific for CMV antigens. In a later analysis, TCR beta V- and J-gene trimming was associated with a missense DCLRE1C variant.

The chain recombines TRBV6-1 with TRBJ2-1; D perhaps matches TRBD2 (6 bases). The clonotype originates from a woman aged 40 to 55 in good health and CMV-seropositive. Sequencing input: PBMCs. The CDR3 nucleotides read TGTGCCAGCAGTAGGGACTTCAGGAATGAGCAGTTCTTC. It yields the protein CASSRDFRNEQFF.